These 26 T cell receptor beta chains share one sample of origin, sequenced in a study of blood T cell repertoires in COVID-19 (dated by TCRdb to the early 2020s). Library creation used the immunoSEQ multiplex PCR assay. TCRdb re-hosts the immuneACCESS table, in-frame sequences only. Its copies lack some clones; in the studies checked, an unresolved V gene accounts for under half of them, and the cause for the rest is not known. This sample comprises 300,000 or so clones, approximately 86% of them detected only once. The ten most abundant clones make up 1.3% of the sample. The sequenced sample consisted of peripheral blood. The receptor set was obtained from a man in his 70s with acute or convalescent COVID-19.

The genes are TRBV4-2 and TRBJ2-1, with D possibly being TRBD2 (7 bases). Germline lookup yields CDR1 LGHNA and CDR2 YNFKEQ. This CDR3 region has 15 residues. V was pared by 4 bases and J by 7 bases, with 17 bases between. The CDR3 spells CASSPSGRGTNEQFF. The CDR3 coding sequence is TGTGCCAGCAGCCCCTCGGGGCGGGGGACAAATGAGCAGTTCTTC.

The chain recombines TRBV19 with TRBJ1-5; 8 bases fit TRBD1. This CDR3 is 15 amino acids long. Germline lookup yields CDR1 LNHDA and CDR2 SQIVND (reference sequence). With 6 bases clipped from V and 4 bases from J, the junction kept 8 bases outside the gene matches. CDR3 bases: TGTGCCAGTAGGAGTGGGACAGGAGGGAATCAGCCCCAGCATTTT. It is translated as CASRSGTGGNQPQHF.

V and J are TRBV2 and TRBJ2-1; the D is unclear. Trimming stripped 4 bases from V and 0 bases from J, with 10 bases between. Per the germline V gene, CDR1 is SNHLY and CDR2 is FYNNEI. The CDR3 runs 15 residues. CDR3 coding DNA: TGTGCCAGCAGTGTCTGGAGCAGCTCCTACAATGAGCAGTTCTTC. This translates into CASSVWSSSYNEQFF.

In this sample, this clone turned up a few times. The chain links TRBV5-1 to TRBJ2-7; maybe TRBD2 (6 bases). Trimming removed 8 bases at V and 2 bases at J, with 20 bases between. Germline V lookup: CDR1 SGHRS, CDR2 YFSETQ. The CDR3 totals 15 residues. The CDR3, as DNA: TGCGCCAGTAATTGGGGGTCGGAGGGGACCTACGAGCAGTACTTC. Its protein is CASNWGSEGTYEQYF.

The chain combines TRBV9 with TRBJ2-3, with 15 positions matching TRBD2. Losses at the gene ends were 4 bases for V and 3 bases for J; bases not matched to a gene: 6. CDR1 SGDLS and CDR2 YYNGEE come from the germline V gene. The CDR3 extends over 17 amino acids. As DNA, the CDR3 is TGTGCCAGCAGCTCAGCCGGGACTAGCGGGAGGACAGATACGCAGTATTTT. Encoded protein: CASSSAGTSGRTDTQYF.

This sequence joins TRBV30 and TRBJ1-6; D is ambiguous. CDR1 is GTSNPN and CDR2 is SVGIG in the germline V gene (reference sequence). With 3 bases removed from V and 4 bases from J, the gap between germline ends came to 4 bases. The CDR3 is 12 residues long. CDR3 nucleotides: TGTGCCTGGAGGCAGTATAATTCACCCCTCCACTTT. As protein: CAWRQYNSPLHF.

The chain uses TRBV28 and TRBJ2-7, with TRBD1 matching over 7 bases. With 3 bases clipped from V and 2 bases from J, the junction kept 4 bases outside the gene matches. The CDR3 spans 14 residues. CDR1 is MDHEN and CDR2 is SYDVKM in the germline V gene. This CDR3 is CASSLRGLTYEQYF. The DNA for the CDR3 is TGTGCCAGCAGTTTGAGGGGGCTTACCTACGAGCAGTACTTC.

The genes are TRBV5-1 and TRBJ2-7; 9 bases line up with TRBD1. This CDR3 has 14 amino acids. Germline CDR1 SGHRS, CDR2 YFSETQ. Trimming cost V 5 bases and J 2 bases; bases outside gene matches: 5. The CDR3 spells CASRPGTGTYEQYF. The CDR3 bases are TGCGCCAGCAGGCCCGGGACAGGGACCTACGAGCAGTACTTC. The complete variable domain, with remaining parts taken from reference TRBV5-1 and TRBJ2-7, reads KAGVTQTPRYLIKTRGQQVTLSCSPISGHRSVSWYQQTPGQGLQFLFEYFSETQRNKGNFPGRFSGRQFSNSRSEMNVSTLELGDSALYLCASRPGTGTYEQYFGPGTRLTVT.

CDR3 loop: CASGSGVNSPLHF. The CDR3 DNA reads as TGTGCCAGCGGGAGTGGGGTTAATTCACCCCTCCACTTT. The V and J genes are TRBV14 and TRBJ1-6; D not certain. Germline V gene lookup returns CDR1 SGHDN and CDR2 FVKESK. With 8 bases removed from V and 6 bases from J, the gap between germline ends came to 11 bases. The CDR3 is 13 amino acids.

The rearrangement links TRBV19 to TRBJ2-1; 7 bases are a match to TRBD1. Germline V gene sequence: CDR1 LNHDA, CDR2 SQIVND (reference sequence). The CDR3 runs to 14 residues. V dropped 4 bases and J dropped 7; count of bases not matched to a gene: 7. CDR3 sequence (DNA): TGTGCCAGTAGTACCGGACAGGATGCGAATGAGCAGTTCTTC. As protein: CASSTGQDANEQFF.

The rearrangement uses TRBV7-2 and TRBJ2-1, with 9 bases matching TRBD1. Germline CDR1 SGHTA, CDR2 FQGNSA. Germline trimming cut 5 bases from V and 4 bases from J; bases unmatched to any gene: 9. The CDR3 is 16 residues long. CDR3: CASSRDRELGYNEQFF. As DNA, the CDR3 is TGTGCCAGCAGCAGGGACAGGGAGCTGGGGTACAATGAGCAGTTCTTC.

This chain links TRBV5-1 with TRBJ1-5; tentative D call: TRBD1 (6 bases). This CDR3 is built from 14 residues. CDR1 SGHRS and CDR2 YFSETQ come from the germline V gene. V lost 1 base to trimming and J lost 7 bases, with 12 bases between them. CDR3 nucleotides: TGCGCCAGCAGCTTGACAGGGTCGGGGCAGCCCCAGCATTTT. It translates to CASSLTGSGQPQHF.

The J gene is TRBJ2-5, the V gene TRBV6-2 or TRBV6-3; TRBD2 matches at 12 bases. CDR3 length: 18 amino acids. CDR1 and CDR2 from the germline V gene are MNHEY and SVGEGT. V trimming: 2 bases; J trimming: 9 bases; junction bases outside the gene matches: 16. CDR3 protein: CASSYLSRGLAGSPPQYF. The CDR3 DNA follows: TGTGCCAGCAGTTACCTATCCAGGGGACTAGCGGGTTCTCCGCCCCAGTACTTC.

The chain joins TRBV15 to TRBJ2-5, with TRBD2 as a possible D gene (6 bases). CDR3 length equals 16 residues. Trimming took 1 base from V and 4 from J, leaving 16 bases between them. From germline, CDR1 is LNHNV and CDR2 YYDKDF (reference sequence). In DNA, the CDR3 is TGTGCCACCAGCAGAGTGGGGGGTCCGGAGTCAGAGACCCAGTACTTC. This translates into CATSRVGGPESETQYF.

The chain carries TRBV13 and TRBJ2-7; TRBD1 might be the D (6 bases). Trimming took 0 bases from V and 1 from J, leaving 10 bases between them. The CDR3 runs to 15 residues. Germline-derived CDR1 and CDR2 are PRHDT and FYEKMQ (reference sequence). The CDR3 sequence: CASSLGGAFSYEQYF. CDR3 in DNA: TGTGCCAGCAGCTTAGGGGGGGCTTTTTCCTACGAGCAGTACTTC.

The chain employs TRBV2 and TRBJ2-1, with TRBD1 matching over 7 bases. The junction had 5 bases not matched to a gene; V was cut back by 4 bases and J by 8 bases. This CDR3 region has 13 residues. Germline assignment: CDR1 SNHLY and CDR2 FYNNEI. The CDR3 protein is CASSVNRGHEQFF. DNA for the CDR3: TGTGCCAGCAGTGTAAACAGGGGCCATGAGCAGTTCTTC.

As DNA, the CDR3 is TGCGCCAGCAGTGAATTACAGGGCACTGGAAACACCATATATTTT. Protein: CASSELQGTGNTIYF. This chain links TRBV10-1 with TRBJ1-3; D may be TRBD1 (6 bases). Trimming shortened V by 3 bases and J by 2 bases, and 11 bases separated the two germline ends. Germline loops: CDR1 WNHNN, CDR2 SYGVQD (reference sequence). CDR3 length equals 15 residues.

The V and J genes are TRBV2 and TRBJ2-3, with TRBD2 as a possible D gene (7 bases). This CDR3 contains 16 residues. CDR1 and CDR2 from the germline V gene are SNHLY and FYNNEI. V was clipped by 2 bases and J by 4 bases, with 16 bases between them. The CDR3 sequence is CASSEKGGGPADTQYF. CDR3 nucleotide sequence: TGTGCCAGCAGTGAAAAGGGGGGAGGGCCAGCAGATACGCAGTATTTT.

This chain uses TRBV9 with TRBJ1-2; D is uncertain. V dropped 0 bases and J dropped 3 bases, with 12 bases sitting between them. The CDR3 has 15 residues. The germline V gene encodes CDR1 SGDLS and CDR2 YYNGEE. Written as DNA, the CDR3 is TGTGCCAGCAGCGTAGCTGCGGGTCCCGACTATGGCTACACCTTC. It specifies CASSVAAGPDYGYTF.

This rearrangement joins TRBV7-9 to TRBJ2-1; 8 bases agree with TRBD2. CDR3 length equals 14 residues. The junction had 9 bases not matched to a gene; V was cut back by 5 bases and J by 9 bases. CDR1 is SEHNR, CDR2 FQNEAQ, per germline (reference sequence). CDR3 amino acids: CASSTLGGASEQFF. In DNA form, the CDR3 reads TGTGCCAGCAGCACTCTCGGGGGGGCAAGTGAGCAGTTCTTC. Full variable domain (missing parts from reference TRBV7-9 and TRBJ2-1): DTGVSQNPRHKITKRGQNVTFRCDPISEHNRLYWYRQTLGQGPEFLTYFQNEAQLEKSRLLSDRFSAERPKGSFSTLEIQRTEQGDSAMYLCASSTLGGASEQFFGPGTRLTVL.

The chain has TRBV10-2 and TRBJ1-1; 10 bases fit TRBD1. From germline, CDR1 is WSHSY and CDR2 SAAADI. The J segment lost 2 bases and the V segment lost 8 bases, leaving 8 bases of the junction unmatched. There are 15 residues in the CDR3. CDR3 protein: CASVKRTGGNTEAFF. The DNA for the CDR3 is TGCGCCAGCGTGAAGCGGACAGGGGGTAACACTGAAGCTTTCTTT.

This clone has only a few counts. This chain joins TRBV21-1 and TRBJ2-7; the D segment call TRBD1 is taken from the table without a DNA check. TRBV21-1 is assigned pseudogene status. This CDR3 region has 18 residues. CDR3 DNA: TGTGCCAGCAGCAAATCTCTGGGGCGCCGGGACAGTACCTACGAGCAGTACTTC. Its protein is CASSKSLGRRDSTYEQYF.

The chain has TRBV7-9 and TRBJ2-2; TRBD1 matches at 8 bases. The CDR3 has 14 amino acids. V lost 8 bases to trimming and J lost 7 bases; unmatched junction nucleotides: 9. The germline V gene has CDR1 SEHNR and CDR2 FQNEAQ (reference sequence). CDR3 region: CASGWTGTGGELFF. The CDR3 DNA reads TGTGCCAGCGGTTGGACAGGGACCGGCGGGGAGCTGTTTTTT.

The chain employs TRBV5-4 and TRBJ2-7; D gene ambiguous. Germline CDR1 is SGHNT and CDR2 is YYREEE (reference sequence). Between the trimmed V and J ends, which lost 0 bases and 2 bases, there was a span of 3 bases. This CDR3 contains 12 residues. The DNA for the CDR3 is TGTGCCAGCAGCTTGGCAACCTACGAGCAGTACTTC. Translation: CASSLATYEQYF.

CDR3 DNA sequence: TGTGCCAGCAGTTTATTCCAGGGGGCGAAGCCCAATGAGCAGTTCTTC. This gives the protein CASSLFQGAKPNEQFF. The chain joins TRBV28 to TRBJ2-1, with 8 bases lining up with TRBD1. Germline CDR1 is MDHEN and CDR2 is SYDVKM. There are 16 residues in the CDR3. Unmatched junction bases numbered 8, after V lost 1 base and J lost 6 bases. Using reference TRBV28 and TRBJ2-1 for the parts outside the CDR3, the full variable domain is DVKVTQSSRYLVKRTGEKVFLECVQDMDHENMFWYRQDPGLGLRLIYFSYDVKMKEKGDIPEGYSVSREKKERFSLILESASTNQTSMYLCASSLFQGAKPNEQFFGPGTRLTVL.

This chain links TRBV28 with TRBJ1-1, with 8 bases identical to TRBD1. V was pared by 5 bases and J by 5 bases, with 7 bases of the junction left unmatched. There are 14 residues in the CDR3. Germline-derived CDR1 and CDR2 are MDHEN and SYDVKM. CDR3 nucleotides: TGTGCCAGCAGTGTGCAGGGGGCAGGGACTGAAGCTTTCTTT. Its translation: CASSVQGAGTEAFF. Combining the CDR3 with reference TRBV28 and TRBJ1-1 gives the whole variable domain DVKVTQSSRYLVKRTGEKVFLECVQDMDHENMFWYRQDPGLGLRLIYFSYDVKMKEKGDIPEGYSVSREKKERFSLILESASTNQTSMYLCASSVQGAGTEAFFGQGTRLTVV.